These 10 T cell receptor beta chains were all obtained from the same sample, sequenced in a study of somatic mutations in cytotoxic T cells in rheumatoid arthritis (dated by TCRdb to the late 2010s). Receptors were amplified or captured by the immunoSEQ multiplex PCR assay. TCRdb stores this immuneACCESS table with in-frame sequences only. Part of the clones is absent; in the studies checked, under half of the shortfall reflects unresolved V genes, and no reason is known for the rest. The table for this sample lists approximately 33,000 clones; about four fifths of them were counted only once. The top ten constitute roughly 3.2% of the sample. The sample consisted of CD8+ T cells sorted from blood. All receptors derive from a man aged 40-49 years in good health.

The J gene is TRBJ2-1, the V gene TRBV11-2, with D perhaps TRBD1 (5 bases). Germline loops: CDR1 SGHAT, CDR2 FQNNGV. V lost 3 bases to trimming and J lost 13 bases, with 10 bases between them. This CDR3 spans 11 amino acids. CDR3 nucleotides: TGTGCCAGCAGCTTCGAACAGGCACAGTTCTTC. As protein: CASSFEQAQFF. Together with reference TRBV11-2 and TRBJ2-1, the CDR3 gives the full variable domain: EAGVAQSPRYKIIEKRQSVAFWCNPISGHATLYWYQQILGQGPKLLIQFQNNGVVDDSQLPKDRFSAERLKGVDSTLKIQPAKLEDSAVYLCASSFEQAQFFGPGTRLTVL.

CDR3 loop: CASSLWTGEETQYF. The CDR3 DNA sequence: TGTGCCAGCAGTCTGTGGACAGGGGAGGAGACCCAGTACTTC. The chain uses TRBV27 and TRBJ2-5; 9 bases line up with TRBD1. The CDR3 is made up of 14 amino acids. CDR1 is MNHEY and CDR2 is SMNVEV in the germline V gene (reference sequence). The junction had 6 bases not matched to a gene; V was cut back by 5 bases and J by 5 bases.

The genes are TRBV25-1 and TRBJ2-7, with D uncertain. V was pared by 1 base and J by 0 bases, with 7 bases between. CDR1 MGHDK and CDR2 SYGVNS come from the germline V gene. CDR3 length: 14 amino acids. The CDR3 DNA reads TGTGCCAGCAGTGAATCATCTTACTCCTACGAGCAGTACTTC. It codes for CASSESSYSYEQYF.

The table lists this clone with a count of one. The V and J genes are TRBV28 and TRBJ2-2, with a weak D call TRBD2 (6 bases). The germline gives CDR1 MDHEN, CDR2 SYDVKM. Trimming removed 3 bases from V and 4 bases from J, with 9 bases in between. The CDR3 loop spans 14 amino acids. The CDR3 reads CASSFRRVTGELFF. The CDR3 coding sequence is TGTGCCAGCAGTTTTCGGAGGGTCACCGGGGAGCTGTTTTTT.

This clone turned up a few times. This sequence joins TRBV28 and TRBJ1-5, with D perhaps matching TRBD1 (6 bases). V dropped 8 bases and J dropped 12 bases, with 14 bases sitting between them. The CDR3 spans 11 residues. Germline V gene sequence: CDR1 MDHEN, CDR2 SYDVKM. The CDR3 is CASDYGGLQHF. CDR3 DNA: TGTGCCAGCGACTATGGGGGGCTCCAGCATTTT.

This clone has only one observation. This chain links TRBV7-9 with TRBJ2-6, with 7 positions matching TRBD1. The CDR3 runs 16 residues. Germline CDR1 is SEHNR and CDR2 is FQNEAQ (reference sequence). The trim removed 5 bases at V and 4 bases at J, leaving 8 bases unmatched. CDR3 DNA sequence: TGTGCCAGCAGCACCCGACAGGGACCCGGGGCCAACGTCCTGACTTTC. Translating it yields CASSTRQGPGANVLTF.

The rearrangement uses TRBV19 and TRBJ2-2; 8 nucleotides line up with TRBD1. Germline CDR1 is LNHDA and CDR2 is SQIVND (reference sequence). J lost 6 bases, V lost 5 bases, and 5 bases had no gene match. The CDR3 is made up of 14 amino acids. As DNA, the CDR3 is TGTGCCAGTAGTGGCCAGGGGGCGTCCGGGGAGCTGTTTTTT. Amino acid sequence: CASSGQGASGELFF.

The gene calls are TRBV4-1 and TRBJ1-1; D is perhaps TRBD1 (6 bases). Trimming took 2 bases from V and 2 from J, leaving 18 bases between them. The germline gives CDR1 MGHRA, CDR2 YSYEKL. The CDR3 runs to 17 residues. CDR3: CASSQSPQGTTNTEAFF. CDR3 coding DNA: TGCGCCAGCAGCCAAAGCCCTCAGGGGACAACCAACACTGAAGCTTTCTTT.

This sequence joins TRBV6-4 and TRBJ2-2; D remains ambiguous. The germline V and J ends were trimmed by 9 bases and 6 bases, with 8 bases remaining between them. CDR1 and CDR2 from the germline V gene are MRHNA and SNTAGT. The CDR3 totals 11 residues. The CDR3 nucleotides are TGTGCCAGATTCCGGCCCGGGGAGCTGTTTTTT. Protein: CARFRPGELFF.

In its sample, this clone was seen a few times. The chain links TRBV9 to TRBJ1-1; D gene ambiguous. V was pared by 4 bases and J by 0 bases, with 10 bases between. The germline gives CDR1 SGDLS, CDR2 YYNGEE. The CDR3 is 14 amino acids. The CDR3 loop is CASSLGRVNTEAFF. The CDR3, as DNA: TGTGCCAGCAGCCTTGGGAGAGTGAACACTGAAGCTTTCTTT.